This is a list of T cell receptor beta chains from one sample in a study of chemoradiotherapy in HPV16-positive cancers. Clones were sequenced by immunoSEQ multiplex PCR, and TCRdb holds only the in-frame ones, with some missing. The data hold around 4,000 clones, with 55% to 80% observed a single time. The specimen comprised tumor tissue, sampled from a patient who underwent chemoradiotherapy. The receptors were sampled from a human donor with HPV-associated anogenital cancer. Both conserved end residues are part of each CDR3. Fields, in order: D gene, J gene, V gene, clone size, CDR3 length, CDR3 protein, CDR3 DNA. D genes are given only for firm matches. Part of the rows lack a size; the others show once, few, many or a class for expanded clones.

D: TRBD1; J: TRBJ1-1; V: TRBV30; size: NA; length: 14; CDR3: CAWRDQGVGTEAFF; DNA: TGTGCCTGGAGAGATCAGGGGGTAGGGACTGAAGCTTTCTTT
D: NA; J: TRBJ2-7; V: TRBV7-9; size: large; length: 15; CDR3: CASSLVSASSYEQYF; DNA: TGTGCCAGCAGCTTAGTGAGCGCGAGCTCCTACGAGCAGTACTTC
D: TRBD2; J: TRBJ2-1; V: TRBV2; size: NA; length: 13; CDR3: CASRLAGVNEQFF; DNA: TGTGCCAGCAGGTTAGCGGGAGTCAATGAGCAGTTCTTC
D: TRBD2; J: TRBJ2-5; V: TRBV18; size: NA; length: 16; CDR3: CASSPQGSGSGETQYF; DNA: TGTGCCAGCTCACCACAGGGTAGCGGGAGCGGAGAGACCCAGTACTTC
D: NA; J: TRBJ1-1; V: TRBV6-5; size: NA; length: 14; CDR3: CASSYGEGNTEAFF; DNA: TGTGCCAGCAGTTACGGGGAGGGGAACACTGAAGCTTTCTTT
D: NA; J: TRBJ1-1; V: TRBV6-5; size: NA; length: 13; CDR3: CASRTPHETEAFF; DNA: TGTGCCAGCAGAACCCCCCATGAGACTGAAGCTTTCTTT
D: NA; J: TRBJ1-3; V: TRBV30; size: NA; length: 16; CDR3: CAWSVQVLLSGNTIYF; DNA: TGTGCCTGGAGTGTACAAGTTCTTCTCTCTGGAAACACCATATATTTT
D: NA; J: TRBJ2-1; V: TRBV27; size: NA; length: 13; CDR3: CASSLSAYNEQFF; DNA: TGTGCCAGCAGTTTATCTGCCTACAATGAGCAGTTCTTC
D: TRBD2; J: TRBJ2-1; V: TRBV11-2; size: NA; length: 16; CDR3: CASSQSAGRAFNEQFF; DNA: TGTGCCAGCAGCCAATCCGCCGGGAGGGCCTTCAATGAGCAGTTCTTC
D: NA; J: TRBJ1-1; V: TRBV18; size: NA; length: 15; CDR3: CASSPPKGWNTEAFF; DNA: TGTGCCAGCTCACCACCGAAGGGTTGGAACACTGAAGCTTTCTTT
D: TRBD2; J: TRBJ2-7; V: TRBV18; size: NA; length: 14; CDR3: CASSPLAGGDEQYF; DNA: TGTGCCAGCTCACCACTAGCGGGAGGAGACGAGCAGTACTTC
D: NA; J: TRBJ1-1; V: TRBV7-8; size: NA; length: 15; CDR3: CASSLGLGSGTEAFF; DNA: TGTGCCAGCAGCTTAGGGTTAGGGTCGGGCACTGAAGCTTTCTTT
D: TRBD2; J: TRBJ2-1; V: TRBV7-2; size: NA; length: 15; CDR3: CASSLVPLADNEQFF; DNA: TGTGCCAGCAGCTTAGTGCCTCTAGCGGACAATGAGCAGTTCTTC
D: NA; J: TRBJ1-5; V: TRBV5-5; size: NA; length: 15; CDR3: CASSLGSISNQPQHF; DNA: TGTGCCAGCAGCTTGGGGTCAATTAGCAATCAGCCCCAGCATTTT
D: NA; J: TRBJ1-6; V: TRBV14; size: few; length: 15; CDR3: CASSQDRGAGSPLHF; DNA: TGTGCCAGCAGCCAAGATCGAGGGGCGGGTTCACCCCTCCACTTT
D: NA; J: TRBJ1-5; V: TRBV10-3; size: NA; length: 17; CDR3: CAISESYVGGANQPQHF; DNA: TGTGCCATCAGTGAGTCGTATGTTGGGGGCGCGAATCAGCCCCAGCATTTT
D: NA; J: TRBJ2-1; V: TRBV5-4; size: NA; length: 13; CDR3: CASSLARTDEQFF; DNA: TGTGCCAGCAGCTTAGCCAGGACGGATGAGCAGTTCTTC
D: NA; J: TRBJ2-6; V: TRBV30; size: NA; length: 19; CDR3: CAWSVRAEGRGSGANVLTF; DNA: TGTGCCTGGAGTGTTAGAGCTGAGGGCAGGGGATCTGGGGCCAACGTCCTGACTTTC
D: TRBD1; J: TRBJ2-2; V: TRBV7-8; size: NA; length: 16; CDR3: CASRVTPGQGAGELFF; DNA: TGTGCCAGCAGAGTTACTCCGGGACAGGGGGCCGGGGAGCTGTTTTTT
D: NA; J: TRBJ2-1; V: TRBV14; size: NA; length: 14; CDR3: CASSQDLGNNEQFF; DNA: TGTGCCAGCAGCCAAGATCTCGGGAACAATGAGCAGTTCTTC
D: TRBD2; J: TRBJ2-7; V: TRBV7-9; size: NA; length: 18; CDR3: CASSLVPGTSGSFYEQYF; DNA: TGTGCCAGCAGCTTAGTCCCGGGCACTAGCGGGAGTTTCTACGAGCAGTACTTC
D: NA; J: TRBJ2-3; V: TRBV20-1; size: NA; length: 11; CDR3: CSVGVADTQYF; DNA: TGCAGTGTAGGGGTCGCAGATACGCAGTATTTT
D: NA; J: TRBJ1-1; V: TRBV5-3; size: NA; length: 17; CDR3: CARSPTGRRKGYTEAFF; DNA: TGTGCCAGAAGCCCAACTGGACGGAGAAAAGGGTACACTGAAGCTTTCTTT
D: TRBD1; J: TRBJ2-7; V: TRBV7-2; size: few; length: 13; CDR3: CASSFGQGYEQYF; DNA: TGTGCCAGCAGCTTCGGACAGGGCTACGAGCAGTACTTC
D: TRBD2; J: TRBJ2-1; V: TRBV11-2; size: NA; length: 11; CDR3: CASSPGLVQFF; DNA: TGTGCCAGCAGCCCCGGACTAGTGCAGTTCTTC
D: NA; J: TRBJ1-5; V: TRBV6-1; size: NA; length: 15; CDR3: CASSEEGRVNQPQHF; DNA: TGTGCCAGCAGTGAAGAAGGCAGGGTCAATCAGCCCCAGCATTTT
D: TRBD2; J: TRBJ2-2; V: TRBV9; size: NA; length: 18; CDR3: CASSLSGLAGAETGELFF; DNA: TGTGCCAGCAGCTTATCGGGACTAGCGGGAGCGGAGACCGGGGAGCTGTTTTTT
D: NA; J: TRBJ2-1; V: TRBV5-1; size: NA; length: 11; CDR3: CASSIGESLFF; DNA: TGCGCCAGCAGCATTGGGGAGTCCTTGTTCTTC
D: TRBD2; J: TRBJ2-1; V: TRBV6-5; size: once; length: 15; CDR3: CASSPTSGRAVEQFF; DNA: TGTGCCAGCAGTCCCACTAGCGGGAGGGCCGTTGAGCAGTTCTTC
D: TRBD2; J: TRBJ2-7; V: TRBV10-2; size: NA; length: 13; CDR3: CASSVSLADEQYF; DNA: TGCGCCAGCAGTGTATCTCTAGCGGACGAGCAGTACTTC
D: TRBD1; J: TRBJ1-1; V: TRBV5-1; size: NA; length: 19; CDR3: CASSKLLDRAVGRGTEAFF; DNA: TGCGCCAGCAGCAAACTCTTGGACAGGGCTGTAGGTAGGGGCACTGAAGCTTTCTTT
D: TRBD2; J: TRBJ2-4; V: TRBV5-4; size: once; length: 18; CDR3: CASSSGTSGRRTKNIQYF; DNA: TGTGCCAGCAGCTCAGGGACTAGCGGGAGGAGGACCAAAAACATTCAGTACTTC
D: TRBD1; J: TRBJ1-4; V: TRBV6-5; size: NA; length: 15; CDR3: CASRPPGQGDQKLFF; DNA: TGTGCCAGCAGGCCACCGGGACAGGGAGATCAAAAACTGTTTTTT
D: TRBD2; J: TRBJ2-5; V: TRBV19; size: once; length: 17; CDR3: CASSMRPRGGYQETQYF; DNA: TGTGCCAGTAGTATGAGGCCACGGGGGGGGTACCAAGAGACCCAGTACTTC
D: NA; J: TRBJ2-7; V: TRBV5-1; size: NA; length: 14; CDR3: CASSSLGQGGEQYF; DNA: TGCGCCAGCAGCTCGCTCGGGCAGGGAGGCGAGCAGTACTTC
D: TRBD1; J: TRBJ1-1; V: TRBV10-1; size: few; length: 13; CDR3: CASSEQTDRGTFF; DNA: TGCGCCAGCAGTGAGCAGACAGACAGGGGTACTTTCTTT
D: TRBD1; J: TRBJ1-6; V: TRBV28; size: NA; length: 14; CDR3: CASSFAGGSSPLHF; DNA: TGTGCCAGCAGTTTTGCAGGGGGAAGTTCACCCCTCCACTTT
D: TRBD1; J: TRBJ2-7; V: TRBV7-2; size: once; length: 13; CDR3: CASSPGTGREQYF; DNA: TGTGCCAGCAGCCCGGGGACAGGGCGGGAGCAGTACTTC
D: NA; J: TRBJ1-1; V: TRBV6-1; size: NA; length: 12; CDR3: CASSGTLLGAFF; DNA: TGTGCCAGCAGTGGGACACTCCTGGGGGCTTTCTTT
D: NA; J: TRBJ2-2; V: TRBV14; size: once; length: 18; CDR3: CASSQRRGQPLNTGELFF; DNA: TGTGCCAGCAGCCAGCGGAGGGGACAGCCCTTGAACACCGGGGAGCTGTTTTTT
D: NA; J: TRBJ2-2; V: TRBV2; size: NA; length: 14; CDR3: CASSASGHTGELFF; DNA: TGTGCCAGCAGTGCATCAGGGCACACCGGGGAGCTGTTTTTT